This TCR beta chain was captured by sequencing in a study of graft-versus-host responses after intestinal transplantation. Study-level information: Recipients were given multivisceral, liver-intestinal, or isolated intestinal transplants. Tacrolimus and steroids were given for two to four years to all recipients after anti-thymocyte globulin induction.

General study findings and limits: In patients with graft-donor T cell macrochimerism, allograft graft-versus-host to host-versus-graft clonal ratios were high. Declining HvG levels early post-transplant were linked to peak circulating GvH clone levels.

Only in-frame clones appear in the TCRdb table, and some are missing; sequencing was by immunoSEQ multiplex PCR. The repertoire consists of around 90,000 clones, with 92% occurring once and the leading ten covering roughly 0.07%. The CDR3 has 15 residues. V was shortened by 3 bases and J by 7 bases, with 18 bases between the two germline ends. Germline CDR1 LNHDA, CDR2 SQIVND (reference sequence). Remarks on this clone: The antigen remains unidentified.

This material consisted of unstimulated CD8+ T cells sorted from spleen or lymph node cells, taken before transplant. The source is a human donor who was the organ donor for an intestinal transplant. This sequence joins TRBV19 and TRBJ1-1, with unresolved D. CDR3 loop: CASSIRPRLELEAFF. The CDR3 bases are TGTGCCAGTAGTATTCGGCCAAGATTGGAGCTTGAAGCTTTCTTT.